The T cell receptor (beta chain) described here comes from a study of blood T cell repertoires in COVID-19. The CDR3 has 14 residues. Trimming cost V 0 bases and J 2 bases, with 8 bases left between them. Germline V lookup: CDR1 SGHNT, CDR2 YYREEE (reference sequence). As processed by the authors: Quantification of nucleated cells was approximated via reference gene primer amplification. Data came from immunoSEQ multiplex PCR; TCRdb stores just in-frame clones and leaves some out. The V and J calls and clone size were taken over from that table, and D and trimming were inferred from the DNA. The sample carries roughly 570,000 clones, roughly nine tenths recorded once. Seattle's enrolled individuals joined amid active infection and were then monitored longitudinally.

The rearrangement uses TRBV5-4 and TRBJ1-2; TRBD1 might be the D (5 bases). This TCR came from a woman aged 45-65 years with COVID-19, enrolled during active disease. Sequenced material: peripheral blood. The CDR3 nucleotides read TGTGCCAGCAGCTTGGGGGGCACCAACTATGGCTACACCTTC. Translation: CASSLGGTNYGYTF. Supplemented by reference TRBV5-4 and TRBJ1-2, the full variable domain reads ETGVTQSPTHLIKTRGQQVTLRCSSQSGHNTVSWYQQALGQGPQFIFQYYREEENGRGNFPPRFSGLQFPNYSSELNVNALELDDSALYLCASSLGGTNYGYTFGSGTRLTVV.